The TCR beta chain described here comes from a study of CD8 T cells in Susac syndrome. The table lists this clonotype with a count of one. Reverse transcription of about 0.45 to 1 ug RNA was performed with random hexamers. Each CDR3 protein gets one entry after TCRdb re-called the immunoSEQ multiplex PCR reads with MiXCR. The sample yields more than 150,000 distinct CDR3 sequences, around 94% seen once. There are 16 residues in the CDR3. Germline V CDR1 and CDR2: DFQATT, SNEGSKA (reference sequence). Trimming took off 0 bases at V and 2 bases at J, with 16 bases between the two ends. The sequenced sample consisted of CD4+ T cells from PBMCs. The chain links TRBV20-1 to TRBJ1-2; D unresolved. This clonotype was obtained from a human donor in good health. The DNA of the CDR3 is TGCAGTGCTAGAGATCTGGCGCCAGATCGGAACTATGGCTACACCTTC. Its protein is CSARDLAPDRNYGYTF.